This TCR beta chain was sequenced in a study of blood T cell repertoires in COVID-19. As for the study in general: Sample material is recorded as cDNA or gDNA derived from T cells, B-cell-depleted T cells, or PBMCs.

TCRdb's copy holds only in-frame clones and misses some; the assay was immunoSEQ multiplex PCR. The top ten hold 16% of the sample, which has about 120,000 clones, roughly 78% seen once. Germline lookup yields CDR1 LNHDA and CDR2 SQIVND (reference sequence). This CDR3 has 14 amino acids. V lost 3 bases to trimming and J lost 1 base, with 7 bases between them. The receptor was isolated from a man aged 55 to 69 with active or convalescent COVID-19. The rearrangement uses TRBV19 and TRBJ1-5, with TRBD1 as a possible D gene (5 bases). Sample: peripheral blood. CDR3 sequence (DNA): TGTGCCAGTAGTATGGGGCTCAGCAATCAGCCCCAGCATTTT. Residues: CASSMGLSNQPQHF.